This T cell receptor beta chain was obtained from a study of neoadjuvant anti-PD-1 for oral cavity cancer. Study context: Nivolumab at 3 mg/kg was mostly given biweekly, three to four doses, pre-surgery. Non-progressing patients received a fourth nivolumab dose near day 43, then surgery on days 50-56.

Most PBMC samples had roughly 0.45 ug input DNA in six replicates. Assay: immunoSEQ multiplex PCR; the TCRdb copy retains only in-frame clones and omits some. The sample carries approximately 83,000 clones, approximately 80% recorded once. The length of the CDR3 is 15 residues. V lost 6 bases, J lost 4 bases, and 5 bases stayed unmatched. Germline values: CDR1 SNHLY, CDR2 FYNNEI. The source material was PBMCs, sampled before nivolumab (anti-PD-1) treatment. This clonotype was sampled from a person aged 40-85 years with oral cavity squamous cell carcinoma. The chain is built from TRBV2 and TRBJ2-1; the match to TRBD2 covers 11 bases. CDR3: CASRKRLAGYNEQFF. DNA for the CDR3: TGTGCCAGCAGAAAGAGACTAGCGGGATACAATGAGCAGTTCTTC.